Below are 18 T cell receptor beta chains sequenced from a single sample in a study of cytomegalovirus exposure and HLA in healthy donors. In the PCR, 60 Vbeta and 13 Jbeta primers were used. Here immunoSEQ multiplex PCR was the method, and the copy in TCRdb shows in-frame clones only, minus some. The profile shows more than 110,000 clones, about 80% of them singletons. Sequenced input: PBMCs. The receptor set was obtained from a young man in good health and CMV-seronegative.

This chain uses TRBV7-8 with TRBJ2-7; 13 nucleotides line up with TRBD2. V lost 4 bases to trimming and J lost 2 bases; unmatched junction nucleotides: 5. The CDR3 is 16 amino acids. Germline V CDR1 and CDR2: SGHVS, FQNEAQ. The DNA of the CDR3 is TGTGCCAGCAGCTCCCGGACTAGCGGGGGTACCTACGAGCAGTACTTC. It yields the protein CASSSRTSGGTYEQYF.

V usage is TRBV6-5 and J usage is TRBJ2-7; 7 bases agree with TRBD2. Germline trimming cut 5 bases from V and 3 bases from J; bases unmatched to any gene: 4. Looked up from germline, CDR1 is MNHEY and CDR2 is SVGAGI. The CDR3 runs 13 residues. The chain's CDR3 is CASSRTSSYEQYF. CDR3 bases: TGTGCCAGCAGTAGGACTAGTAGCTACGAGCAGTACTTC.

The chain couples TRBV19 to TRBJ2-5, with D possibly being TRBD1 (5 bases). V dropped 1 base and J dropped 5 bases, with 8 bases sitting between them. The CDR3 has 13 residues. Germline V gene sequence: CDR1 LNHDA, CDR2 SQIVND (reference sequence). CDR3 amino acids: CASSIGGRETQYF. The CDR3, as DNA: TGTGCCAGTAGTATAGGGGGCAGGGAGACCCAGTACTTC.

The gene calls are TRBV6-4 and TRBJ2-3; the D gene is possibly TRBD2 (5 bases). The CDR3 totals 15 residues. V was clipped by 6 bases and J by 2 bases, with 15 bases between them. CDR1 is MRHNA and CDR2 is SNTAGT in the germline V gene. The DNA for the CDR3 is TGTGCCAGCAGCCTCGGTTTCGGGGTCACAGATACGCAGTATTTT. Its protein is CASSLGFGVTDTQYF.

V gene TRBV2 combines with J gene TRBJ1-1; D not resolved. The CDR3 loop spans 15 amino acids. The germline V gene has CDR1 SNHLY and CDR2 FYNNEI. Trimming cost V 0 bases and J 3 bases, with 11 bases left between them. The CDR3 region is CASSEAESTYTEAFF. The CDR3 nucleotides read TGTGCCAGCAGTGAAGCGGAGTCTACATACACTGAAGCTTTCTTT.

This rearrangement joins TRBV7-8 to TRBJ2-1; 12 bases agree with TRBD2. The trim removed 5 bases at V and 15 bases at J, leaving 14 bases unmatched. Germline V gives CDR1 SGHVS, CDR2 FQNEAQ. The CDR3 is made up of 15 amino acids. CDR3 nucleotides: TGTGCCAGCAGCATTAGACTAGCGGGGGACCCGGGCTTGTTCTTC. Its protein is CASSIRLAGDPGLFF.

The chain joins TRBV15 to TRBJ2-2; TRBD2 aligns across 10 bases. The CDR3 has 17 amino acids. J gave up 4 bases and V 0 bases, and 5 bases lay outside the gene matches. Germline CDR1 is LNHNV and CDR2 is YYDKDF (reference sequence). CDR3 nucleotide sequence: TGTGCCACCAGCAGAGATCTACTAGCGGGGACCACCGGGGAGCTGTTTTTT. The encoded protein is CATSRDLLAGTTGELFF.

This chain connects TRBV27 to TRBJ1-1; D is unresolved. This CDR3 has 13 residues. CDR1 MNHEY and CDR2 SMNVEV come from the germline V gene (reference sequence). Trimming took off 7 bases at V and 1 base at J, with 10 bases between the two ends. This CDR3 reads CASTYPGNTEAFF. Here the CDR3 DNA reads TGTGCCAGCACCTACCCTGGGAACACTGAAGCTTTCTTT.

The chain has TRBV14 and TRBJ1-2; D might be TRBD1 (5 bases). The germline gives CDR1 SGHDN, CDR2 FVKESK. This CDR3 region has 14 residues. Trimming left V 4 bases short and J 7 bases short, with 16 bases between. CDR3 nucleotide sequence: TGTGCCAGCAGCCTTGGAAGTACAGGATTTGGCTACACCTTC. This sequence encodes CASSLGSTGFGYTF.

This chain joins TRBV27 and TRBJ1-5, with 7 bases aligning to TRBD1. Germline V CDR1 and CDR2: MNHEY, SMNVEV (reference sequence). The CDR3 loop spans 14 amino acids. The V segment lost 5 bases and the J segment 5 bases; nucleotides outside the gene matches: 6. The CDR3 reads CASSPRGAHQPQHF. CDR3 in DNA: TGTGCCAGCAGTCCCAGGGGGGCCCATCAGCCCCAGCATTTT.

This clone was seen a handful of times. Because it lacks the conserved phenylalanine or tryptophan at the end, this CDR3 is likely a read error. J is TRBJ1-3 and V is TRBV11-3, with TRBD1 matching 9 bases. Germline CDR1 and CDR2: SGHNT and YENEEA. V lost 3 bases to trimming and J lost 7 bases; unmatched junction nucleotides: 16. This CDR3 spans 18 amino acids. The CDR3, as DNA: TGTGCCAGCAGCTTCGACATCACAGGGGGCGATCCATGGAACACCATATATGTT. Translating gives CASSFDITGGDPWNTIYV.

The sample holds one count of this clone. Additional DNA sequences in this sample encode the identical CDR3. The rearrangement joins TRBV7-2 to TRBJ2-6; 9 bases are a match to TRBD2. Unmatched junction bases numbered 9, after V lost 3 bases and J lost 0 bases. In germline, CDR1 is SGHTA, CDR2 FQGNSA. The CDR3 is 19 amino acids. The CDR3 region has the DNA TGTGCCAGCAGCTTGATTCCCAGCGGGAGGCCCTCTGGGGCCAACGTCCTGACTTTC. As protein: CASSLIPSGRPSGANVLTF.

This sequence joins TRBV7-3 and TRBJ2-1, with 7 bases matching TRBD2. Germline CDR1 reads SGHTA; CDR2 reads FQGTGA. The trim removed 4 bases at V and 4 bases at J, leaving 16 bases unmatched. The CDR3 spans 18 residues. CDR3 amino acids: CASSYSGEAGVGYNEQFF. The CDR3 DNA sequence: TGTGCCAGCAGCTACTCCGGGGAGGCGGGAGTCGGGTACAATGAGCAGTTCTTC. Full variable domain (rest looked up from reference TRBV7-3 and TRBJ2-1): GAGVSQTPSNKVTEKGKYVELRCDPISGHTALYWYRQSLGQGPEFLIYFQGTGAADDSGLPNDRFFAVRPEGSVSTLKIQRTERGDSAVYLCASSYSGEAGVGYNEQFFGPGTRLTVL.

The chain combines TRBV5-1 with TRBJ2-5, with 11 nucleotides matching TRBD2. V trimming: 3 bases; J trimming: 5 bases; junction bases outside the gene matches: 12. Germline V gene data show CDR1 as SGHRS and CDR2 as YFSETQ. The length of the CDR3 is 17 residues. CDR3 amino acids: CASSSFSGGAVAETQYF. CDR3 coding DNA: TGCGCCAGCAGCTCCTTTAGCGGGGGGGCCGTGGCCGAGACCCAGTACTTC.

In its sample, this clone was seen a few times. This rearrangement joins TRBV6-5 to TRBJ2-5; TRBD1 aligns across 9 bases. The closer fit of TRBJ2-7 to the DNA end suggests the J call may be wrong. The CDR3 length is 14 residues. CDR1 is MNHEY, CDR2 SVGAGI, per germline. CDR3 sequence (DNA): TGTGCCAGCAGGTCCGGGACAGGGCCGTTCGAGCAGTACTTC. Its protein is CASRSGTGPFEQYF.

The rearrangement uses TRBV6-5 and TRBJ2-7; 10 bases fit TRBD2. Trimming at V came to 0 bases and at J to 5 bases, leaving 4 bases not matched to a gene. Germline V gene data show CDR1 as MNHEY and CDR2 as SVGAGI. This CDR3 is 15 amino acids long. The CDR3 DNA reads TGTGCCAGCAGTTACTCGCTAGCGGGAGCCCACGAGCAGTACTTC. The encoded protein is CASSYSLAGAHEQYF.

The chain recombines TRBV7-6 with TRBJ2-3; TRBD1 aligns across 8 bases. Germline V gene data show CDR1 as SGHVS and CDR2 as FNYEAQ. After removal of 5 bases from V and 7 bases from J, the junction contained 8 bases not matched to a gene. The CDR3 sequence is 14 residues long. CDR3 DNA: TGTGCCAGCAGCGAGGACAGGGTCGGAAATACGCAGTATTTT. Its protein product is CASSEDRVGNTQYF.

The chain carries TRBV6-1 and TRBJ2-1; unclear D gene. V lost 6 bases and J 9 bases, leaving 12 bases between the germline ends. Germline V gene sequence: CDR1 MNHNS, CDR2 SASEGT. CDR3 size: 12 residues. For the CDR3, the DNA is TGTGCCAGCAGAGCGTATAATTTTGAGCAGTTCTTC. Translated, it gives CASRAYNFEQFF.